This T cell receptor (beta chain) is drawn from a study of T cell responses to AZD1222 COVID-19 vaccine. Findings of the study overall: Spike-specific TCR breadth and depth both grew after two AZD1222 doses.

A remark on this clone: No antigen is known for it.

This CDR3 region has 13 residues. In germline, CDR1 is SGHDT, CDR2 YYEEEE. The V end was cut by 5 bases, the J end by 5 bases, with 13 bases between. Profiling relied on immunoSEQ multiplex PCR, and the TCRdb table lists in-frame clones only, not all of them. The sample holds some 180,000 clones, 75% to 90% seen once. The sequencing here drew on peripheral blood, taken on day 0 of AZD1222 vaccination. V gene TRBV5-6 combines with J gene TRBJ2-5, with a weak D call TRBD1 (6 bases). The source is an adult in good health. The CDR3, as DNA: TGTGCCAGCAGAGTCCAGGGGCGGGAGACCCAGTACTTC. This gives the protein CASRVQGRETQYF.